The rows below give T cell receptor beta chains drawn from one sample of a study of cytomegalovirus exposure and HLA in healthy donors. The assay was immunoSEQ multiplex PCR, and TCRdb's table has in-frame clones only and misses some. The sample carries 150,000 to 200,000 clones, roughly four fifths recorded once. Input material: PBMCs. These receptors came from a man aged 50 to 60 in good health and CMV-seropositive. The conserved cysteine and the conserved F or W are not part of the CDR3 here. The D gene is left open where the match is weak.

TRBV11-2 . ASSPGSLEAF
TRBV10-3 TRBD1 AISERGQTTTNEKLF
TRBV19 . ASSIDRPYGYT
TRBV27 . ASSFEASYNSPLH
TRBV27 . ASDNRDGTEAF
TRBV10-3 TRBD1 AISEGQGRVAKNIQY
TRBV28 TRBD2 ASSLTSGEQF
TRBV14 TRBD1 ASSPNRGLGYT
TRBV14 TRBD2 ASSQWVAGGAEQF
TRBV6-5 TRBD1 ASNRGQGTYEQY
TRBV9 . ASSVGSTGGTDTQY
TRBV5-1 . ASNGETYEQY
TRBV7-3 . ASRLSWRGTYEQY
TRBV27 . ASSFWSLSSYNEQF
TRBV5-4 TRBD2 ASSLGLAGGTDTQY
TRBV7-6 . ASSPSWNQRTGELF
TRBV6-6 . ASSPGLYTEAF
TRBV20-1 TRBD1 SARTGLQY
TRBV4-1 . ASSQVGQFSGNTIY
TRBV6-6 TRBD2 ASSSSGREGEQY
TRBV5-8 . ASRGESSYNEQF
TRBV9 . ASSVWTDYGYT
TRBV19 . ASSIKSDQPQH
TRBV19 . ASRQLAKNIQY
TRBV5-1 TRBD1 ASRQGVPYEQY
TRBV28 TRBD1 ASSPGTGYKQY
TRBV10-3 . AEPRPGTQY
TRBV4-1 . ASSQGQTYEQY
TRBV29-1 TRBD2 SVVVGGGGPETQY
TRBV28 TRBD1 ASSAPDRGAITEAF
TRBV5-1 TRBD2 ASSLTPGLGFAPTDTQY
TRBV6-6 . ASSYWGRGEKLF
TRBV18 TRBD1 ASSPDREAEAF
TRBV6-6 TRBD1 ASRSGTAQTEAF
TRBV19 TRBD1 ASSTKQGSGEQY
TRBV18 . ASSPQSGSGETQY
TRBV11-2 . ASSSPARYEQY
TRBV6-1 . ATSLDSNYEQY
TRBV7-9 . ASSLEGYGGNTEAF
TRBV11-2 TRBD2 ASSTLAGGTDTQY
TRBV6-6 TRBD1 ASSFTTGGGNQPQH
TRBV5-1 TRBD2 ASSTGTKSINEQF
TRBV2 . ASSEPGANYGHT
TRBV4-2 . ASSQGVGARGNQPQH
TRBV27 TRBD2 ASSLGGEGLYEQF
TRBV7-9 TRBD2 SSRAGTVQETQY
TRBV5-6 TRBD1 ASSPEDRGSNQPQH
TRBV27 . ASSLDFGQSALEQY
TRBV10-3 TRBD1 AISESIVGQGARETQY
TRBV5-1 . ASSLGVGGSRFPQH
TRBV11-2 . ASRTSTDTQY
TRBV6-6 TRBD1 ASSPDRGQGYEQY
TRBV2 TRBD1 ASSESRGQGLYEQY
TRBV5-4 . ASSFGGGLREKLF